The 27 T cell receptor beta chains presented below share a single source sample, sequenced in a study of CXCR3-negative and CXCR3-positive naive CD8 T cells. Preparation of TRB cDNA libraries relied on 5' RACE carrying UMI labels. TCRdb reprocessed the 5' RACE reads and reports one entry per CDR3 protein, with no DNA. Its clone listing holds tens of thousands of distinct CDR3 sequences. Sequenced: naive CXCR3- CD8+ T cells from blood. The subset was: CD45RO-CCR7+CD27+CD95- naive CD8+ T cells lacking CXCR3 (TNR3-). These receptors were obtained from a human donor in good health. Some clones in this sample may be carry-over from other donors' samples.

This rearrangement joins TRBV7-6 to TRBJ1-1; TCRdb names TRBD1, which stays unverified in the absence of DNA. Germline V gene data show CDR1 as SGHVS and CDR2 as FNYEAQ. The CDR3 extends over 17 amino acids. CDR3 region: CASSPPRTGVGNTEAFF.

The V gene is TRBV29-1, the J gene TRBJ2-7; TCRdb's assignment of TRBD2 cannot be checked, as there is no DNA. This CDR3 is 12 amino acids long. The germline V gene encodes CDR1 SQVTM and CDR2 ANQGSEA. CDR3 in amino acids: CSVGTSPQQQYF.

This chain joins TRBV20-1 and TRBJ2-7. CDR3 length: 13 amino acids. Germline V gene sequence: CDR1 DFQATT, CDR2 SNEGSKA (reference sequence). This CDR3 reads CSARVQDWDEQYF.

The CDR3 reads CASSPVAGGSDTQYF. The chain is built from TRBV7-3 and TRBJ2-3; TCRdb designates TRBD2, a call that cannot be tested without DNA. CDR3 length equals 15 residues. Germline values: CDR1 SGHTA, CDR2 FQGTGA.

The genes are TRBV29-1 and TRBJ2-3. Germline-derived CDR1 and CDR2 are SQVTM and ANQGSEA. This CDR3 is built from 11 residues. The CDR3 here is CSVGGSDTQYF.

This sequence joins TRBV7-2 and TRBJ2-7; TCRdb indicates TRBD1, and absent DNA this call remains unverified. The CDR3 totals 15 residues. Germline-derived CDR1 and CDR2 are SGHTA and FQGNSA. CDR3 protein: CASSFISDRAYEQYF. Filled out from reference TRBV7-2 and TRBJ2-7, the complete variable domain reads GAGVSQSPSNKVTEKGKDVELRCDPISGHTALYWYRQSLGQGLEFLIYFQGNSAPDKSGLPSDRFSAERTGGSVSTLTIQRTQQEDSAVYLCASSFISDRAYEQYFGPGTRLTVT.

V usage is TRBV28 and J usage is TRBJ2-7. Germline CDR1 and CDR2: MDHEN and SYDVKM. This CDR3 comprises 15 residues. The chain's CDR3 is CASSLFKSSSYEQYF.

The chain has TRBV29-1 and TRBJ1-1; TCRdb selects TRBD1, and the lack of DNA leaves this call unchecked. There are 16 residues in the CDR3. The germline CDR1 and CDR2 sequences are SQVTM and ANQGSEA. CDR3 sequence reads: CSVEDWDGTENTEAFF.

The CDR3 is CSVELAGKQYF. The J gene is TRBJ2-3, the V gene TRBV29-1; the TCRdb call, TRBD2, lacks DNA for checking. The CDR3 is made up of 11 amino acids. Germline CDR1 reads SQVTM; CDR2 reads ANQGSEA.

The J gene is TRBJ1-2, the V gene TRBV5-1; TCRdb returns TRBD1, unconfirmable since there is no DNA. From germline, CDR1 is SGHRS and CDR2 YFSETQ. The CDR3 extends over 12 amino acids. CDR3: CASTGGNYGYTF.

The genes are TRBV27 and TRBJ2-7; TCRdb selects TRBD1, and the lack of DNA leaves this call unchecked. CDR1 and CDR2 (germline): MNHEY, SMNVEV (reference sequence). The length of the CDR3 is 13 residues. The CDR3 spells CASRHRADYEQYF.

This CDR3 is CASSRDGPYEQYF. The rearrangement links TRBV28 to TRBJ2-7; TCRdb calls TRBD1, which cannot be checked without DNA. The CDR3 covers 13 residues. Looked up from germline, CDR1 is MDHEN and CDR2 is SYDVKM.

The CDR3 sequence is CSAAALGRGGGYTF. The chain couples TRBV20-1 to TRBJ1-2; no DNA is available, so the TRBD1 call from TCRdb remains unchecked. The CDR3 has 14 amino acids. The germline gives CDR1 DFQATT, CDR2 SNEGSKA (reference sequence).

The V call is TRBV19, the J call TRBJ2-7. The germline CDR1 and CDR2 sequences are LNHDA and SQIVND (reference sequence). This CDR3 has 13 amino acids. CDR3 region: CASSTGHYYEQYF.

The chain couples TRBV27 to TRBJ1-2. Germline loops: CDR1 MNHEY, CDR2 SMNVEV (reference sequence). CDR3 length: 13 amino acids. The CDR3 sequence: CASSFSETYGYTF.

V and J are TRBV29-1 and TRBJ1-3. CDR3 length equals 13 residues. Germline V gives CDR1 SQVTM, CDR2 ANQGSEA. The CDR3 reads CSVEGSSGNTIYF.

V is TRBV29-1 and J is TRBJ1-3; TCRdb outputs TRBD1, but without DNA this stays unchecked. The CDR3 runs to 13 residues. CDR1 and CDR2 (germline): SQVTM, ANQGSEA. The chain's CDR3 is CSVEGDPGNTIYF.

This chain links TRBV21-1 with TRBJ2-7; no DNA is available, so the TRBD1 call from TCRdb remains unchecked. TRBV21-1 is a recognized pseudogene. CDR3 length: 18 amino acids. The CDR3 spells CASRPGTAMWEAIYEQYF.

The chain couples TRBV29-1 to TRBJ2-1; there is no DNA to check the TCRdb D call of TRBD2. CDR1 and CDR2 from the germline V gene are SQVTM and ANQGSEA. The CDR3 is made up of 16 amino acids. The CDR3 here is CSVEGTSGGAYNEQFF.

The rearrangement joins TRBV13 to TRBJ2-5; the D call of TRBD1 rests on TCRdb alone, since no DNA is present to check it. Germline V lookup: CDR1 PRHDT, CDR2 FYEKMQ (reference sequence). The CDR3 contains 14 residues. Here the CDR3 reads CASSLQGFRETQYF.

The chain combines TRBV27 with TRBJ1-1. This CDR3 contains 16 residues. Germline lookup yields CDR1 MNHEY and CDR2 SMNVEV (reference sequence). The CDR3: CASSRTNSRQNTEAFF.

The chain links TRBV29-1 to TRBJ1-2. Looked up from germline, CDR1 is SQVTM and CDR2 is ANQGSEA. The length of the CDR3 is 13 residues. CDR3 in amino acids: CSVESPANYGYTF.

The chain employs TRBV11-2 and TRBJ1-3. The germline CDR1 and CDR2 sequences are SGHAT and FQNNGV. The CDR3 loop spans 15 amino acids. This CDR3 reads CASSLETGGRNTIYF.

The V call is TRBV7-9, the J call TRBJ1-1; TCRdb picks TRBD1, but there is no DNA to check that call. Germline V gene lookup returns CDR1 SEHNR and CDR2 FQNEAQ (reference sequence). This CDR3 is built from 15 residues. Here the CDR3 reads CASSPGQGMNTEAFF.

The V call is TRBV28, the J call TRBJ2-7; the TRBD2 assignment by TCRdb is unverifiable without DNA. The CDR3 has 15 residues. Germline V gene sequence: CDR1 MDHEN, CDR2 SYDVKM. CDR3 sequence reads: CASSQWGLDGYEQYF. Combining the CDR3 with reference TRBV28 and TRBJ2-7 gives the whole variable domain DVKVTQSSRYLVKRTGEKVFLECVQDMDHENMFWYRQDPGLGLRLIYFSYDVKMKEKGDIPEGYSVSREKKERFSLILESASTNQTSMYLCASSQWGLDGYEQYFGPGTRLTVT.

This chain joins TRBV28 and TRBJ2-7. CDR1 is MDHEN, CDR2 SYDVKM, per germline. This CDR3 is built from 14 residues. CDR3 loop: CASSWLAGTYEQYF.

V and J are TRBV12-3 or TRBV12-4 and TRBJ2-7; TCRdb proposes TRBD1, but this gene call is untestable without DNA. This CDR3 is built from 16 residues. CDR3 sequence: CASSSTNRVDAYEQYF.